Below are 22 T cell receptor beta chains sequenced from a single sample in a study of T-cell reconstitution after alpha-beta-depleted transplantation in children. Preparation of the TCRbeta library involved a method that used unique molecular identifiers. TCRdb re-derived calls from the PCR reads in MiXCR, one entry per CDR3 protein. The sample yields some 600,000 distinct CDR3 sequences, approximately 12% seen once. Sequencing used PBMCs, mostly from graft donor cells, obtained 360 days after TCRalphabeta/CD19-depleted stem cell transplant. The receptors were sampled from a male patient aged 5 to 17 who had a stem cell transplant for acute myeloid leukemia, so the T cells may come from the graft donor.

The gene calls are TRBV20-1 and TRBJ2-7; D tentatively reads TRBD1 or TRBD2 (5 bases each). The CDR3 consists of 9 residues. Per germline, CDR1 DFQATT and CDR2 SNEGSKA (reference sequence). V dropped 6 bases and J dropped 10 bases, with 10 bases sitting between them. This CDR3 is CSAHRGQYF. CDR3 DNA: TGCAGTGCCCACCGGGGCCAGTACTTC.

This chain uses TRBV12-3 or TRBV12-4 with TRBJ1-5, with TRBD1 matching over 10 bases. This CDR3 comprises 15 residues. The trim removed 5 bases at V and 5 bases at J, leaving 6 bases unmatched. The CDR3 bases are TGTGCCAGCAGTGCGGGGACAGGGGTTTATCAGCCCCAGCATTTT. Protein sequence: CASSAGTGVYQPQHF.

In this sample, this clonotype turned up a few times. CDR3 nucleotides: TGCAGCGTTTTTTTGGCTGGAGAGACCCAGTACTTC. The encoded protein is CSVFLAGETQYF. The chain recombines TRBV29-1 with TRBJ2-5; no reliable D call. V dropped 5 bases and J dropped 4 bases, with 11 bases sitting between them. The CDR3 runs 12 residues. The V gene's germline CDR1 is SQVTM and CDR2 ANQGSEA.

In its sample, this clonotype was seen a few times. The chain is built from TRBV4-2 and TRBJ1-2; D is unclear. The ends were cut back, 1 base at V and 0 bases at J, with 9 bases in the middle. This CDR3 spans 15 amino acids. The germline V gene encodes CDR1 LGHNA and CDR2 YNFKEQ. CDR3 sequence: CASSQGRTPNYGYTF. The CDR3 DNA reads as TGTGCCAGCAGCCAAGGACGGACCCCTAACTATGGCTACACCTTC.

This clonotype has a count of ten or more. The chain combines TRBV28 with TRBJ2-3; 7 bases agree with TRBD2. Germline-derived CDR1 and CDR2 are MDHEN and SYDVKM. The CDR3 contains 16 residues. V was clipped by 5 bases and J by 2 bases; unmatched bases: 10. CDR3 sequence reads: CASSAQTSPLTDTQYF. In DNA form, the CDR3 reads TGTGCCAGCAGTGCCCAGACTAGCCCTCTCACAGATACGCAGTATTTT.

The chain recombines TRBV5-2 with TRBJ2-3; the table's TRBD1 call for D was not verified on the DNA. TRBV5-2 is a listed pseudogene. The CDR3 has 15 residues. The CDR3 reads CASWGGATRADTQYF. CDR3 in DNA: TGTGCCAGCTGGGGGGGGGCTACTAGAGCAGATACGCAGTATTTT.

This clonotype was observed many times. J is TRBJ2-7 and V is TRBV10-3, with D tentatively TRBD1 (6 bases). The germline gives CDR1 ENHRY, CDR2 SYGVKD. Between the trimmed V and J ends, which lost 10 bases and 3 bases, there was a span of 16 bases. The CDR3 spans 13 residues. DNA for the CDR3: TGTGCCACCTCCAGGGGTCGGAACTACGAGCAGTACTTC. Protein sequence: CATSRGRNYEQYF.

In this sample, this clonotype turned up many times. The chain employs TRBV28 and TRBJ2-1, with D perhaps TRBD2 (5 bases). Germline assignment: CDR1 MDHEN and CDR2 SYDVKM. The CDR3 spans 17 residues. Trimming stripped 6 bases from V and 2 bases from J, with 20 bases between. This CDR3 reads CASSRLDLAQPYNEQFF. Written as DNA, the CDR3 is TGTGCCAGCAGCCGGTTGGATCTAGCCCAACCCTACAATGAGCAGTTCTTC.

Only a few counts were recorded for this clonotype. V usage is TRBV6-1 and J usage is TRBJ2-6; 7 bases agree with TRBD1. Germline CDR1 is MNHNS and CDR2 is SASEGT. The CDR3 loop spans 13 amino acids. With V trimmed by 10 bases and J by 5 bases, 5 bases remained unmatched. CDR3 in DNA: TGTGCCACCACAGGGGATTGGGCCAACGTCCTGACTTTC. It translates to CATTGDWANVLTF.

The gene calls are TRBV29-1 and TRBJ1-5; 7 bases fit TRBD1. Trimming removed 4 bases from V and 3 bases from J; junction bases left unmatched: 6. The CDR3 runs to 14 residues. The germline V gene has CDR1 SQVTM and CDR2 ANQGSEA. In nucleotides, the CDR3 is TGCAGCGTTGTAAGGGGGCCCGTCAATCAGCCCCAGCATTTT. It specifies CSVVRGPVNQPQHF.

This clonotype has more than one count but fewer than ten. This sequence joins TRBV29-1 and TRBJ2-7; perhaps TRBD2 as D (6 bases). This CDR3 spans 14 amino acids. V was shortened by 3 bases and J by 2 bases, with 14 bases between the two germline ends. Germline V gene sequence: CDR1 SQVTM, CDR2 ANQGSEA. The DNA of the CDR3 is TGCAGCGTTGATTGCAGGGAGGACCCCTACGAGCAGTACTTC. This gives the protein CSVDCREDPYEQYF.

This rearrangement joins TRBV14 to TRBJ1-2, with D possibly TRBD1 on 5 matching bases. From germline, CDR1 is SGHDN and CDR2 FVKESK. The V and J ends lost 0 bases and 3 bases respectively, with 11 bases between them. The CDR3 is 15 amino acids. The CDR3 loop is CASSQELQADYGYTF. Here the CDR3 DNA reads TGTGCCAGCAGCCAAGAATTACAGGCGGACTATGGCTACACCTTC.

This clonotype was observed at least ten times. This chain links TRBV20-1 with TRBJ2-5; possible D gene TRBD2, 5 bases. Trimming shortened V by 8 bases and J by 9 bases, and 13 bases separated the two germline ends. The CDR3 length is 10 residues. The germline V gene encodes CDR1 DFQATT and CDR2 SNEGSKA (reference sequence). The CDR3 region is CSTRVSAQYF. CDR3 in DNA: TGCAGTACGCGGGTTAGTGCCCAGTACTTC.

This clonotype occurred many times. The chain recombines TRBV28 with TRBJ2-1, with no clear D. The ends were cut back, 1 base at V and 0 bases at J, with 10 bases in the middle. This CDR3 has 16 amino acids. Looked up from germline, CDR1 is MDHEN and CDR2 is SYDVKM. This chain's CDR3 is CASSLSPTSSYNEQFF. In DNA form, the CDR3 reads TGTGCCAGCAGTTTATCACCGACGAGCTCCTACAATGAGCAGTTCTTC.

The chain combines TRBV29-1 with TRBJ2-7; 8 bases are a match to TRBD2. CDR1 is SQVTM and CDR2 is ANQGSEA in the germline V gene. This CDR3 comprises 14 residues. V lost 7 bases to trimming and J lost 1 base; unmatched junction nucleotides: 9. CDR3 DNA: TGCAGCGCCGTCTTCGGGAGGGTGTCCTACGAGCAGTACTTC. Translated, it gives CSAVFGRVSYEQYF.

The chain recombines TRBV9 with TRBJ2-7, with 7 bases aligning to TRBD1. Per germline, CDR1 SGDLS and CDR2 YYNGEE. The J segment lost 1 base and the V segment lost 3 bases, leaving 4 bases of the junction unmatched. The CDR3 has 14 amino acids. CDR3 amino acids: CASSAGTVSYEQYF. As DNA, the CDR3 is TGTGCCAGCAGCGCCGGGACAGTATCCTACGAGCAGTACTTC.

The CDR3 loop is CASSQDVLAVSYNEQFF. The CDR3 nucleotides are TGCGCCAGCAGCCAAGATGTTCTGGCCGTCTCCTACAATGAGCAGTTCTTC. V and J are TRBV4-3 and TRBJ2-1, with D hard to call. The V gene's germline CDR1 is LGHNA and CDR2 YSLEER. The germline V and J ends were trimmed by 0 bases and 0 bases, with 12 bases remaining between them. The CDR3 is 17 residues long.

This clonotype has just a few counts. This chain uses TRBV7-2 with TRBJ2-7, with D hard to call. The germline CDR1 and CDR2 sequences are SGHTA and FQGNSA. The CDR3 is 12 amino acids. V was pared by 3 bases and J by 3 bases, with 6 bases between. The CDR3 spells CASSFSYYEQYF. DNA for the CDR3: TGTGCCAGCAGCTTTAGCTACTACGAGCAGTACTTC.

The V gene is TRBV20-1, the J gene TRBJ2-7; a possible D gene is TRBD2 (5 bases). This CDR3 has 13 residues. Germline values: CDR1 DFQATT, CDR2 SNEGSKA (reference sequence). The V end lost 5 bases, the J end lost 4 bases, and 15 bases lay between the germline ends. CDR3 region: CSALRLPIYEQYF. The CDR3 nucleotides read TGCAGTGCTCTTCGACTACCTATTTACGAGCAGTACTTC.

The chain employs TRBV25-1 and TRBJ2-4; weak D call: TRBD1 (6 bases). Germline lookup yields CDR1 MGHDK and CDR2 SYGVNS. Trimming stripped 2 bases from V and 0 bases from J, with 23 bases between. The length of the CDR3 is 20 residues. The CDR3 sequence is CASSESFGDTTILAKNIQYF. CDR3 coding DNA: TGTGCCAGCAGTGAAAGTTTTGGGGACACGACGATTTTAGCCAAAAACATTCAGTACTTC.

The chain links TRBV9 to TRBJ2-7; 14 bases align to TRBD2. The length of the CDR3 is 15 residues. The ends lost 0 bases at V and 7 bases at J; junction bases unmatched: 3. CDR1 is SGDLS, CDR2 YYNGEE, per germline. The CDR3 spells CASSVGGLAGVEQYF. CDR3 nucleotides: TGTGCCAGCAGCGTAGGGGGACTAGCGGGAGTGGAGCAGTACTTC.

This clonotype occurred a few times. This chain connects TRBV6-1 to TRBJ2-7, with D possibly being TRBD1 or TRBD2 (5 bases each). The germline V and J ends were trimmed by 6 bases and 2 bases, with 14 bases remaining between them. This CDR3 spans 14 amino acids. Per germline, CDR1 MNHNS and CDR2 SASEGT. The CDR3, as DNA: TGTGCCAGCAGGTCCCTCGGGGACCCCTACGAGCAGTACTTC. This codes for CASRSLGDPYEQYF.